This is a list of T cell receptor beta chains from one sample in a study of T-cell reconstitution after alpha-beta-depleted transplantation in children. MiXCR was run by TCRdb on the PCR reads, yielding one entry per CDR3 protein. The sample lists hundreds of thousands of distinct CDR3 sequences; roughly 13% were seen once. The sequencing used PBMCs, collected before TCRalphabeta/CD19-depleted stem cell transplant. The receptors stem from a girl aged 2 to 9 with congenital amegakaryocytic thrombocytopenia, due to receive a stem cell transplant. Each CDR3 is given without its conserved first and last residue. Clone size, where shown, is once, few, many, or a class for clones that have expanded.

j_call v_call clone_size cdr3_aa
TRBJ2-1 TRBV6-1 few ASSERASPKHNEQF
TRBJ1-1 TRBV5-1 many ASSLAPFPMNTEAF
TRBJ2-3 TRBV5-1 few ASSTLEYGVGRERALDTQY
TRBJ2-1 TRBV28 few ASSFRPVAGLLNEQF
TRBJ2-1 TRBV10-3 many AISGEFRAGATGEQF
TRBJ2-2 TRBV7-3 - ASSFEASGLTGELF
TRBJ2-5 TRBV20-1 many SARRDREETQY
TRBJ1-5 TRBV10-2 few ASSEVGTTISNQHQH
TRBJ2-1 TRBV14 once ASSQGLANDEQF
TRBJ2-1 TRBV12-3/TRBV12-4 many ASSSIIEQF
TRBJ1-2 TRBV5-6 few ASSPRGTWLYGYT
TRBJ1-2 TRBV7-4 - ASTGDARAGYT
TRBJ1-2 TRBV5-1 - ASSRDRSTYGYT
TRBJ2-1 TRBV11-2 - ASSPLGPDTLNNEQF
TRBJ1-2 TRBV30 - AWTSGAYGYT
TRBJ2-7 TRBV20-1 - SARGTARSSYEQY
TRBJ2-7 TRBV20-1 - SALRGFEQY
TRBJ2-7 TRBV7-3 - ASSLSGLAGEYEQY
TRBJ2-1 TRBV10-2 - VSSLAGVNEQF
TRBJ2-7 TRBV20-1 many SARESGLTYEQY
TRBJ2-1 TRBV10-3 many AISEGPSGSYNEQF
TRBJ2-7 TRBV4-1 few ASSQRTNESYEQY
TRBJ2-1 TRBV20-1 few SAPPEGDEQF
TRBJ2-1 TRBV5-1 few ASGNTVTYNEQF
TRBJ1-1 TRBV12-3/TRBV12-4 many ASGRGRILNTEAF
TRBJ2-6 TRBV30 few AWSKRAGQLYSGANVLT
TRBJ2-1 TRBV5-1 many ASAGSGYNEQF
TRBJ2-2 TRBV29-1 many SGGQGTGELF
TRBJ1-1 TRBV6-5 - ASSYSSPRRRNTEAF
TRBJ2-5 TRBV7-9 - ASMTGGETQY
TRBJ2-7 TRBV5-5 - ASSFNRERARTYEQY
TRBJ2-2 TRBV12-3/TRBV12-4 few ASRPRTSGNTGELF
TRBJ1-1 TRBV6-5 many ASSYSLLTTAEAF
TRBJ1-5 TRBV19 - ASSPPPTGSTQPQH
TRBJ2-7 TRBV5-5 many ASSPTLYEQY
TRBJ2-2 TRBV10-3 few AISESEGRDTGELF
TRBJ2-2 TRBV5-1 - ASSLEQGALFAGELF
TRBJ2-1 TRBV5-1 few ASSLVLAGGGYNEQF
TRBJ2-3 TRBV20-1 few SARGLAGRGDTQY
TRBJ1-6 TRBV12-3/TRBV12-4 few ASSLYRGNSPLH
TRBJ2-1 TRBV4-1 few ASSPKVPSVGEQF
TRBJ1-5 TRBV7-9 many ASSLGRNQPQH
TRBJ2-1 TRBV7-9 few ASSPRLTGRNEQF
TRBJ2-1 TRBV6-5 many ASSYGVAGGSVQF
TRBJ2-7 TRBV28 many ASSPRIRQESSYEQY
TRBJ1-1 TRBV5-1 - ASSPDGGSVSTRGSTEAF
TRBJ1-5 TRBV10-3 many AISGGQVNQPQH
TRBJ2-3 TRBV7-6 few ASSTRLAGGVDTQY
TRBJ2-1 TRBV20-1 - SARDPGGGNEQF
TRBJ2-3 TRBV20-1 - SASRGADTDTQY
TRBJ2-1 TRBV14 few ASSLLGHNEQF
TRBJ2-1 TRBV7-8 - ASSLSPRRGTYNEQF
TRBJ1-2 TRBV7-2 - ASSLVPGEPSGYT
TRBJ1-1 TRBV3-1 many ASSLDPRSTEAF
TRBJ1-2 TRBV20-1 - SASKTDNYGYT